One and the same sample provided the 11 T cell receptor beta chains below, sequenced in a study of vaccination and CD4 T cells after COVID-19. An Oncomine TCR Beta short-read assay was used to sequence the DNA from cultured CD4+ T cells. MiXCR, applied by TCRdb to the PCR reads, yields one record per CDR3 protein. The repertoire holds around 15,000 distinct CDR3 sequences, with roughly 56% as singletons. These receptors are not linked to any known antigen. Treatment described: roughly 10-day PBMC culture with coronavirus spike peptide pools or control peptides (ViraFEST assay). The sequenced sample was CD4+ T cells from blood, cultured in vitro, obtained after SARS-CoV-2 vaccination. The receptors derive from a human donor who had recovered from COVID-19.

The J gene is TRBJ2-1, the V gene TRBV7-9, with TRBD2 as a possible D gene (6 bases). The CDR3 has 14 residues. Deletions cut 5 bases from V and 3 bases from J, with 11 bases between. The germline V gene encodes CDR1 SEHNR and CDR2 FQNEAQ (reference sequence). CDR3 nucleotides: TGTGCCAGCAGCCGTCCGGGACTCTACAATGAGCAGTTCTTC. Residues: CASSRPGLYNEQFF. The full variable domain, with the rest looked up from reference TRBV7-9 and TRBJ2-1, is DTGVSQNPRHKITKRGQNVTFRCDPISEHNRLYWYRQTLGQGPEFLTYFQNEAQLEKSRLLSDRFSAERPKGSFSTLEIQRTEQGDSAMYLCASSRPGLYNEQFFGPGTRLTVL.

This clonotype was counted between two and nine times. The rearrangement links TRBV20-1 to TRBJ1-5; 9 nucleotides line up with TRBD1. The CDR3 totals 15 residues. From germline, CDR1 is DFQATT and CDR2 SNEGSKA (reference sequence). With 4 bases clipped from V and 6 bases from J, the junction kept 10 bases outside the gene matches. This CDR3 is CSATLSTGGIQPQHF. CDR3 DNA sequence: TGCAGTGCTACCCTCTCGACAGGGGGTATTCAGCCCCAGCATTTT.

This clonotype was seen only a few times. The chain recombines TRBV12-3 or TRBV12-4 with TRBJ2-1; D call uncertain. The germline V and J ends were trimmed by 7 bases and 8 bases, with 15 bases remaining between them. The CDR3 is 13 amino acids. CDR3 protein: CASTLGGLHEQFF. The CDR3 DNA follows: TGTGCCAGCACCTTGGGTGGGTTGCATGAGCAGTTCTTC.

This chain joins TRBV7-2 and TRBJ2-7; 10 nucleotides align to TRBD2. The CDR3 is made up of 15 amino acids. V was pared by 5 bases and J by 6 bases, with 10 bases of the junction left unmatched. Looked up from germline, CDR1 is SGHTA and CDR2 is FQGNSA. CDR3 coding DNA: TGTGCCAGCAGCCCCCGAGCGGGGGGGCTGGGCGAGCAGTACTTC. Encoded protein: CASSPRAGGLGEQYF.

The table lists this clonotype with a few counts. The gene calls are TRBV28 and TRBJ2-7, with D tentatively TRBD2 (7 bases). Germline assignment: CDR1 MDHEN and CDR2 SYDVKM. V was shortened by 7 bases and J by 5 bases, with 24 bases between the two germline ends. The CDR3 loop spans 16 amino acids. CDR3 sequence (DNA): TGTGCCAGCACCATTGGGGGGGCGGAGGGGATCCACGAGCAGTACTTC. Translating it yields CASTIGGAEGIHEQYF.

The rearrangement uses TRBV30 and TRBJ1-5, with TRBD1 identical over 8 bases. The length of the CDR3 is 14 residues. Germline lookup yields CDR1 GTSNPN and CDR2 SVGIG (reference sequence). V gave up 3 bases and J gave up 4 bases; unmatched junction bases: 5. In DNA form, the CDR3 reads TGTGCCTGGAGCCGGGACAGGAAGAATCAGCCCCAGCATTTT. Translated: CAWSRDRKNQPQHF.

This clonotype was counted once. V usage is TRBV20-1 and J usage is TRBJ1-2; D may be TRBD1 (6 bases). CDR1 is DFQATT and CDR2 is SNEGSKA in the germline V gene (reference sequence). There are 11 residues in the CDR3. V was pared by 6 bases and J by 8 bases, with 13 bases between. CDR3 nucleotides: TGCAGTGCCTACTACAGGGAAGGCTACACCTTC. Translating gives CSAYYREGYTF.

This clonotype showed up just a few times. The chain has TRBV29-1 and TRBJ1-2; a possible D gene is TRBD1 (5 bases). CDR3 length equals 13 residues. V was trimmed by 1 base and J by 2 bases, leaving 8 bases between them. The germline gives CDR1 SQVTM, CDR2 ANQGSEA. The CDR3 spells CSVEGWGNYGYTF. CDR3 in DNA: TGCAGCGTTGAAGGTTGGGGGAACTATGGCTACACCTTC.

The rearrangement joins TRBV20-1 to TRBJ2-1; the match to TRBD1 covers 9 bases. The CDR3 consists of 13 residues. The ends lost 4 bases at V and 4 bases at J; junction bases unmatched: 2. The germline V gene has CDR1 DFQATT and CDR2 SNEGSKA (reference sequence). The CDR3 is CSAKGTGYNEQFF. CDR3 nucleotide sequence: TGCAGTGCTAAGGGGACAGGGTACAATGAGCAGTTCTTC.

This clonotype was counted only a few times. The chain's CDR3 is CASSLNGYGYTF. The CDR3 DNA is TGTGCCAGCAGCTTAAACGGCTATGGCTACACCTTC. The chain couples TRBV6-1 to TRBJ1-2; the D is unclear. Germline CDR1 is MNHNS and CDR2 is SASEGT. The CDR3 is made up of 12 amino acids. V lost 6 bases to trimming and J lost 4 bases, with 9 bases between them.

This clonotype was observed a handful of times. The rearrangement links TRBV7-8 to TRBJ1-1, with TRBD1 matching 8 bases. In germline, CDR1 is SGHVS, CDR2 FQNEAQ. V lost 1 base to trimming and J lost 5 bases; unmatched junction nucleotides: 3. The CDR3 runs to 14 residues. This CDR3 is CASSLGTGRTEAFF. CDR3 nucleotides: TGTGCCAGCAGCTTAGGGACAGGGCGAACTGAAGCTTTCTTT.